This entry features one T cell receptor (beta chain) sequence. Unique molecular identifiers were used to barcode this TCRbeta library. TCRdb recomputed calls from the PCR reads with MiXCR, one row per CDR3 protein. The repertoire consists of 530,000 or so distinct CDR3 sequences, with 25% to 30% occurring once and the leading ten covering around a third. This sample is part of a study of T-cell reconstitution after alpha-beta-depleted transplantation in children. The starting material was PBMCs, obtained before TCRalphabeta/CD19-depleted stem cell transplant. The clonotype originates from a boy under two years old with Wiskott-Aldrich syndrome, due to receive a stem cell transplant.

CDR3 DNA sequence: TGTGCCAGCAGCTTCACAGGATACGAGCAGTACTTC. Translating it yields CASSFTGYEQYF. The genes are TRBV5-5 and TRBJ2-7, with D perhaps TRBD1 (5 bases). CDR1 is SGHKS and CDR2 is YYEKEE in the germline V gene (reference sequence). Trimming cost V 2 bases and J 4 bases, with 7 bases left between them. The CDR3 extends over 12 amino acids.